There are a few counts of the clone carrying this T cell receptor beta chain. The antigen remains unidentified. The CDR3 is 16 residues long. V was shortened by 3 bases and J by 0 bases, with 11 bases between the two germline ends. Germline V lookup: CDR1 SNHLY, CDR2 FYNNEI. This sample was taken from a study of T cell repertoires in cytomegalovirus infection. The overall study: An indication of both CMV infection and matching HLA type came from public TCR beta signatures. General study points: It was HLA-C-restricted CMV-specific TCR beta clonotypes that dominated the response ex vivo. The cumulative frequency of public TCR beta families distinguished individuals who carried CMV together with the relevant HLA.

TCRdb recomputed calls from the reads with MiXCR, one row per CDR3 protein. This sample carries about 680,000 distinct CDR3 sequences, roughly 24% of them seen once, and the ten largest clones take around 7.6%. This TCR was recovered from a human donor in good health (CMV status not recorded). Some clones in this sample may be carry-over from other donors' samples. The sample was CD8+ T cells from PBMCs. The chain recombines TRBV2 with TRBJ2-2, with D perhaps matching TRBD2 (5 bases). In DNA, the CDR3 is TGTGCCAGCAGTGAGTACCTAGCTCCGAACACCGGGGAGCTGTTTTTT. Protein sequence: CASSEYLAPNTGELFF.